These 17 T cell receptor beta chains originate from one sample sequenced in a study of cytomegalovirus exposure and HLA in healthy donors. It was with 60 Vbeta and 13 Jbeta primers that the PCR ran. Method: immunoSEQ multiplex PCR; TCRdb's copy keeps in-frame clones and lacks some. Its table records some 200,000 clones. Sequencing was done on a sample of PBMCs. The receptors here all came from a boy younger than 18 in good health and CMV-seronegative.

The V and J genes are TRBV2 and TRBJ2-2, with D perhaps TRBD1 (6 bases). CDR3 size: 15 residues. V gave up 11 bases and J gave up 1 base, with 17 bases separating them. Germline-derived CDR1 and CDR2 are SNHLY and FYNNEI. The CDR3 coding sequence is TGTGCCGGACCACCGGGACAAAAGAACACCGGGGAGCTGTTTTTT. It is translated as CAGPPGQKNTGELFF.

The V call is TRBV7-3, the J call TRBJ2-2, with 10 bases matching TRBD1. Germline CDR1 SGHTA, CDR2 FQGTGA. Trimming cost V 2 bases and J 1 base; bases outside gene matches: 7. This CDR3 has 18 residues. This CDR3 is CASSLQGGQGWNTGELFF. The CDR3 DNA is TGTGCCAGCAGCTTACAAGGGGGACAGGGGTGGAACACCGGGGAGCTGTTTTTT.

This sequence joins TRBV28 and TRBJ1-2; 7 bases align to TRBD1. CDR3 length equals 15 residues. Germline assignment: CDR1 MDHEN and CDR2 SYDVKM. Losses at the gene ends were 4 bases for V and 1 base for J; bases not matched to a gene: 6. The CDR3 DNA reads TGTGCCAGCAGTTATACAGGGGCAATTAACTATGGCTACACCTTC. Residues: CASSYTGAINYGYTF.

J is TRBJ2-2 and V is TRBV9; D remains ambiguous. V was trimmed by 0 bases and J by 0 bases, leaving 3 bases between them. Germline V gives CDR1 SGDLS, CDR2 YYNGEE. The CDR3 consists of 14 residues. CDR3: CASSVAPNTGELFF. As DNA, the CDR3 is TGTGCCAGCAGCGTAGCTCCGAACACCGGGGAGCTGTTTTTT.

This chain connects TRBV30 to TRBJ2-2, with 14 positions matching TRBD2. CDR3 length: 14 amino acids. Germline V CDR1 and CDR2: GTSNPN, SVGIG (reference sequence). The V gene end was trimmed by 3 bases and the J gene end by 6 bases; junction bases not matched to a gene: 0. CDR3 amino acids: CAWRGLAGAGELFF. The CDR3 nucleotides read TGTGCCTGGAGGGGACTAGCGGGGGCCGGGGAGCTGTTTTTT.

This rearrangement joins TRBV30 to TRBJ2-1; unclear D gene. CDR3 size: 11 residues. V dropped 0 bases and J dropped 6 bases, with 3 bases sitting between them. Germline loops: CDR1 GTSNPN, CDR2 SVGIG (reference sequence). The CDR3 spells CAWSVGNEQFF. CDR3 nucleotide sequence: TGTGCCTGGAGTGTCGGCAATGAGCAGTTCTTC.

The chain combines TRBV7-9 with TRBJ2-4; TRBD2 is a possible D gene (6 bases). V lost 4 bases to trimming and J lost 6 bases, with 16 bases between them. The germline V gene encodes CDR1 SEHNR and CDR2 FQNEAQ (reference sequence). This CDR3 spans 15 amino acids. In DNA, the CDR3 is TGTGCCAGCAGCTCCCAGGATGGGAGGTTAAACATTCAGTACTTC. It is translated as CASSSQDGRLNIQYF.

This rearrangement joins TRBV10-1 to TRBJ2-1, with a tentative D call TRBD1 (6 bases). The V gene's germline CDR1 is WNHNN and CDR2 SYGVQD (reference sequence). V lost 6 bases and J 5 bases, leaving 20 bases between the germline ends. The CDR3 covers 16 residues. The CDR3 sequence: CASRPYDRFWHNEQFF. The CDR3 coding sequence is TGCGCCAGCAGACCCTACGACAGGTTCTGGCACAATGAGCAGTTCTTC.

The chain is built from TRBV18 and TRBJ1-5; 10 bases match TRBD1. The trim removed 4 bases at V and 6 bases at J, leaving 12 bases unmatched. This CDR3 region has 17 residues. Looked up from germline, CDR1 is KGHSH and CDR2 is LQKENI. CDR3 in amino acids: CASSRTGGQGDTQPQHF. Written as DNA, the CDR3 is TGTGCCAGCTCACGTACGGGCGGACAGGGGGATACTCAGCCCCAGCATTTT.

This rearrangement joins TRBV10-3 to TRBJ1-3; TRBD1 matches at 7 bases. The V and J ends lost 3 bases and 7 bases, in that order; junction bases with no gene match: 6. CDR1 is ENHRY, CDR2 SYGVKD, per germline. There are 14 residues in the CDR3. CDR3 DNA sequence: TGTGCCATCAGTGATCTAGGCAGGGGGAACACCATATATTTT. This encodes CAISDLGRGNTIYF.

This chain joins TRBV10-1 and TRBJ1-1; D not resolved. Germline V gene sequence: CDR1 WNHNN, CDR2 SYGVQD (reference sequence). This CDR3 spans 12 amino acids. The V and J ends lost 4 bases and 1 base respectively, with 4 bases between them. The CDR3 DNA reads as TGCGCCAGCAGTGCCCGGAACACTGAAGCTTTCTTT. Its translation is CASSARNTEAFF.

The chain joins TRBV7-6 to TRBJ1-6; TRBD1 matches 8 bases. Germline V lookup: CDR1 SGHVS, CDR2 FNYEAQ. The CDR3 spans 15 residues. The ends lost 2 bases at V and 10 bases at J; junction bases unmatched: 7. CDR3 DNA: TGTGCCAGCAGCTTACGACAGGGGATGGGCTCACCCCTCCACTTT. It is translated as CASSLRQGMGSPLHF. Drawing the rest from reference TRBV7-6 and TRBJ1-6, the complete variable domain is GAGVSQSPRYKVTKRGQDVALRCDPISGHVSLYWYRQALGQGPEFLTYFNYEAQQDKSGLPNDRFSAERPEGSISTLTIQRTEQRDSAMYRCASSLRQGMGSPLHFGNGTRLTVT.

The chain employs TRBV7-3 and TRBJ2-5; 10 bases align to TRBD2. Germline values: CDR1 SGHTA, CDR2 FQGTGA. V shed 5 bases and J 5 bases; nucleotides not matched to a gene: 11. The CDR3 consists of 16 residues. CDR3: CASSPSGGGSQETQYF. The CDR3 region has the DNA TGTGCCAGCAGCCCTAGCGGGGGAGGGTCCCAGGAGACCCAGTACTTC.

This chain connects TRBV7-9 to TRBJ1-6; D gene unclear. V dropped 1 base and J dropped 8 bases, with 12 bases sitting between them. The germline V gene encodes CDR1 SEHNR and CDR2 FQNEAQ (reference sequence). This CDR3 region has 15 residues. The CDR3 region has the DNA TGTGCCAGCAGCTTAGAATCGGAGAGGGATTCACCCCTCCACTTT. Protein: CASSLESERDSPLHF.

V gene TRBV5-1 combines with J gene TRBJ2-7; D unresolved. V was shortened by 0 bases and J by 1 base, with 11 bases between the two germline ends. This CDR3 has 15 amino acids. Germline V gene lookup returns CDR1 SGHRS and CDR2 YFSETQ. Written as DNA, the CDR3 is TGCGCCAGCAGCTTGGCCGCCAGTCAATCCTACGAGCAGTACTTC. Translation: CASSLAASQSYEQYF. The variable domain in full, with the rest retrieved from reference TRBV5-1 and TRBJ2-7, is KAGVTQTPRYLIKTRGQQVTLSCSPISGHRSVSWYQQTPGQGLQFLFEYFSETQRNKGNFPGRFSGRQFSNSRSEMNVSTLELGDSALYLCASSLAASQSYEQYFGPGTRLTVT.

The rearrangement links TRBV30 to TRBJ2-1, with 9 bases that match TRBD2. V shed 4 bases, J shed 9 bases, and the junction held 16 bases outside the gene matches. The CDR3 is 16 residues long. Germline V gene data show CDR1 as GTSNPN and CDR2 as SVGIG (reference sequence). This CDR3 reads CAWKRKGGGALSEQFF. CDR3 nucleotide sequence: TGTGCCTGGAAACGTAAGGGCGGGGGGGCGTTGAGTGAGCAGTTCTTC.

The chain employs TRBV5-6 and TRBJ2-2, with 7 bases fitting TRBD1. Germline V gene lookup returns CDR1 SGHDT and CDR2 YYEEEE. The CDR3 consists of 14 residues. Losses at the gene ends were 3 bases for V and 6 bases for J; bases not matched to a gene: 5. The CDR3 DNA follows: TGTGCCAGCAGCTCTAACCAGGGGGCCGGGGAGCTGTTTTTT. Encoded protein: CASSSNQGAGELFF.